What follows describes a single T cell receptor beta chain. Its antigen is currently unknown. These data are taken from a study of T cell responses to AZD1222 COVID-19 vaccine. Study-wide results and caveats: Clonal diversity was possibly underestimated, and white British individuals and females predominated among donors. Variant regions that are unmutated are reportedly the target of nearly half of spike-specific TCRs. Repertoire sampling happened only post peak T cell response.

Data came from immunoSEQ multiplex PCR; TCRdb stores just in-frame clones and leaves some out. Counted here are 150,000 or so clones, about 90% occurring once; the ten biggest clones make up 5% to 6.5%. Between the trimmed V and J ends, which lost 3 bases and 7 bases, there was a span of 12 bases. The CDR3 loop spans 14 amino acids. CDR1 and CDR2 from the germline V gene are SEHNR and FQNEAQ (reference sequence). Sequences were derived from peripheral blood, sampled 28 days after the second AZD1222 dose. The genes are TRBV7-9 and TRBJ2-2, with D hard to call. The receptor comes from an adult who received the AZD1222 COVID-19 vaccine. The CDR3 loop is CASSLDGYSGELFF. The CDR3 region has the DNA TGTGCCAGCAGCTTGGATGGGTATAGCGGGGAGCTGTTTTTT.